Listed here are 27 T cell receptor beta chains from one sample, sequenced in a study of multiple sclerosis patients with progressive multifocal leukoencephalopathy. Only in-frame clones appear in the TCRdb table, and some are missing; sequencing was by immunoSEQ multiplex PCR. The sample comprises 30,000 or so clones, 75% to 90% of which are singletons, and approximately 1.5% rests with the top ten. As for time point: before natalizumab initiation. The sequenced sample consisted of PBMCs. These receptors were collected from a human donor with multiple sclerosis.

The chain couples TRBV19 to TRBJ2-7; TRBD2 might be the D (6 bases). The germline V gene encodes CDR1 LNHDA and CDR2 SQIVND (reference sequence). The CDR3 totals 15 residues. V lost 2 bases and J lost 2, with 13 bases in between. CDR3 loop: CASSIRGTATYEQYF. Here the CDR3 DNA reads TGTGCCAGTAGTATACGGGGGACTGCAACCTACGAGCAGTACTTC.

The rearrangement links TRBV2 to TRBJ1-2; 10 nucleotides line up with TRBD1. Germline-derived CDR1 and CDR2 are SNHLY and FYNNEI. Trimming removed 4 bases from V and 12 bases from J; junction bases left unmatched: 8. The CDR3 covers 13 residues. CDR3 protein: CASSAQDRGEHTF. In DNA, the CDR3 is TGTGCCAGCAGTGCCCAGGACAGGGGGGAACACACCTTC.

The CDR3 nucleotides are TGTGCCAGCAGCTCCCTCCAATTACGGGACAGGGGAAACACCATATATTTT. It specifies CASSSLQLRDRGNTIYF. J is TRBJ1-3 and V is TRBV7-2, with 8 positions matching TRBD1. Per germline, CDR1 SGHTA and CDR2 FQGNSA. After removal of 4 bases from V and 4 bases from J, the junction contained 12 bases not matched to a gene. This CDR3 region has 17 residues.

As concerns this clone: This likely comes from a read error, as the CDR3 has no conserved phenylalanine or tryptophan at its end. The chain is built from TRBV9 and TRBJ1-1; D is uncertain. The CDR3 runs to 14 residues. CDR1 SGDLS and CDR2 YYNGEE come from the germline V gene. The V gene lost 0 bases and the J gene lost 1 base, with 7 bases spanning the gap. CDR3 loop: CASSVVPENTEAFL. In DNA, the CDR3 is TGTGCCAGCAGCGTAGTTCCGGAGAACACTGAAGCTTTCCTT.

The gene calls are TRBV6-1 and TRBJ1-1; 8 bases fit TRBD1. V dropped 9 bases and J dropped 3; count of bases not matched to a gene: 3. The CDR3 is 12 amino acids. Germline CDR1 MNHNS, CDR2 SASEGT. CDR3 protein: CASTDRDTEAFF. The CDR3 DNA sequence: TGTGCCAGTACGGACAGGGACACTGAAGCTTTCTTT.

The chain is built from TRBV7-2 and TRBJ1-4; 11 bases fit TRBD1. CDR1 and CDR2 from the germline V gene are SGHTA and FQGNSA. V shed 1 base, J shed 4 bases, and the junction held 5 bases outside the gene matches. The CDR3 length is 17 residues. This chain's CDR3 is CASSLVGTGGFNEKLFF. CDR3 coding DNA: TGTGCCAGCAGCTTAGTGGGGACAGGGGGTTTTAATGAAAAACTGTTTTTT.

V gene TRBV7-2 combines with J gene TRBJ2-7, with D unresolved. The length of the CDR3 is 15 residues. Trimming took 1 base from V and 3 from J, leaving 13 bases between them. Looked up from germline, CDR1 is SGHTA and CDR2 is FQGNSA. The CDR3 spells CASSLVAGYSYEQYF. The CDR3 nucleotides are TGTGCCAGCAGCTTAGTGGCTGGGTACAGCTACGAGCAGTACTTC.

This chain connects TRBV23-1 to TRBJ2-5; D perhaps matches TRBD2 (6 bases). TRBV23-1 belongs to the ORF category, with a function that is uncertain. CDR3 length: 15 amino acids. Trimming pared 0 bases from V and 6 bases from J, leaving 14 bases between. CDR3 bases: TGCGCCAGCAGTCAATCGGGGGGAGGAATAAAGACCCAGTACTTC. Its protein is CASSQSGGGIKTQYF.

The chain has TRBV9 and TRBJ2-3; 8 nucleotides match TRBD1. Germline lookup yields CDR1 SGDLS and CDR2 YYNGEE. This CDR3 has 17 residues. The V and J ends lost 3 bases and 2 bases, in that order; junction bases with no gene match: 11. CDR3 sequence (DNA): TGTGCCAGCAGCGCACCCTCGGACAGGGCCCACACAGATACGCAGTATTTT. Protein: CASSAPSDRAHTDTQYF.

V is TRBV25-1 and J is TRBJ2-2; 7 nucleotides align to TRBD2. Germline V gives CDR1 MGHDK, CDR2 SYGVNS. This CDR3 spans 15 amino acids. After removal of 1 base from V and 7 bases from J, the junction contained 6 bases not matched to a gene. The CDR3 reads CASSEFWTRGGELFF. The CDR3 nucleotides read TGTGCCAGCAGTGAATTTTGGACTAGAGGCGGGGAGCTGTTTTTT.

The chain couples TRBV10-3 to TRBJ1-1; weak D call: TRBD1 (6 bases). V was cut by 10 bases and J by 2 bases, with 23 bases left in between. CDR1 ENHRY and CDR2 SYGVKD come from the germline V gene. This CDR3 is built from 16 residues. The CDR3 spells CATRRGAQVGNTEAFF. Here the CDR3 DNA reads TGTGCCACCCGCCGGGGGGCGCAGGTAGGAAACACTGAAGCTTTCTTT.

This sequence joins TRBV10-3 and TRBJ2-7; no clear D gene. Per the germline V gene, CDR1 is ENHRY and CDR2 is SYGVKD. The V and J ends lost 3 bases and 4 bases respectively, with 13 bases between them. The CDR3 length is 14 residues. The DNA of the CDR3 is TGTGCCATCAGTGACAGCACCGAGAGGTACGAGCAGTACTTC. It is translated as CAISDSTERYEQYF.

The chain recombines TRBV7-2 with TRBJ1-2, with 8 bases fitting TRBD1. This CDR3 spans 13 amino acids. CDR1 and CDR2 (germline): SGHTA, FQGNSA. V gave up 5 bases and J gave up 14 bases; unmatched junction bases: 13. The CDR3 nucleotides are TGTGCCAGCAGCCCCACAGGACAGGGCGGTGCGACCTTC. It yields the protein CASSPTGQGGATF.

The chain carries TRBV28 and TRBJ1-2; D is unresolved. This CDR3 has 13 amino acids. Trimming removed 5 bases at V and 3 bases at J, with 10 bases between. Looked up from germline, CDR1 is MDHEN and CDR2 is SYDVKM. This CDR3 is CASSLNRDYGYTF. The CDR3 DNA reads TGTGCCAGCAGTCTCAACCGGGACTATGGCTACACCTTC.

V is TRBV5-1 and J is TRBJ2-7, with TRBD1 matching over 7 bases. The V segment lost 1 base and the J segment 5 bases; nucleotides outside the gene matches: 0. This CDR3 is built from 12 residues. CDR1 and CDR2 from the germline V gene are SGHRS and YFSETQ. The CDR3 region has the DNA TGCGCCAGCAGCTTGCAGGGGGACGAGCAGTACTTC. Protein: CASSLQGDEQYF.

This chain uses TRBV19 with TRBJ1-5, with 7 bases identical to TRBD1. Germline trimming cut 3 bases from V and 7 bases from J; bases unmatched to any gene: 6. CDR1 is LNHDA, CDR2 SQIVND, per germline (reference sequence). The CDR3 has 14 residues. CDR3 residues: CASSIEGAGQPQHF. CDR3 DNA sequence: TGTGCCAGTAGTATTGAGGGGGCAGGCCAGCCCCAGCATTTT.

The CDR3 DNA reads TGTGCCAGCAGTGGGGCCTACTACTACGAGCAGTACTTC. This gives the protein CASSGAYYYEQYF. The rearrangement uses TRBV6-1 and TRBJ2-7; D uncertain. The CDR3 has 13 residues. Germline CDR1 reads MNHNS; CDR2 reads SASEGT. Trimming left V 4 bases short and J 3 bases short, with 10 bases between.

V gene TRBV20-1 combines with J gene TRBJ2-1; no reliable D call. There are 8 residues in the CDR3. Germline CDR1 reads DFQATT; CDR2 reads SNEGSKA (reference sequence). The CDR3 region is CTTLGEFF. CDR3 DNA sequence: TGCACCACCCTTGGGGAGTTCTTC.

The chain employs TRBV18 and TRBJ1-1, with unresolved D. CDR3 length: 13 residues. Per the germline V gene, CDR1 is KGHSH and CDR2 is LQKENI. Trimming took 3 bases from V and 0 from J, leaving 5 bases between them. The CDR3 reads CASSPSVNTEAFF. CDR3 sequence (DNA): TGTGCCAGCTCACCGAGCGTGAACACTGAAGCTTTCTTT.

The CDR3 bases are TGTGCCAGTAGTATAGAGGGCTCCCGTTACAACACAGATACGCAGTATTTT. Residues: CASSIEGSRYNTDTQYF. V and J are TRBV19 and TRBJ2-3; D not resolved. There are 17 residues in the CDR3. Germline V lookup: CDR1 LNHDA, CDR2 SQIVND (reference sequence). Trimming took 0 bases from V and 2 from J, leaving 15 bases between them.

This chain joins TRBV27 and TRBJ2-7; a weak D match, TRBD1 (5 bases). The CDR3 covers 13 residues. Trimming shortened V by 4 bases and J by 2 bases, and 9 bases separated the two germline ends. Germline CDR1 MNHEY, CDR2 SMNVEV (reference sequence). DNA for the CDR3: TGTGCCAGCAGTTCTCCAGGGACCTACGAGCAGTACTTC. Translation: CASSSPGTYEQYF.

The chain has TRBV7-8 and TRBJ1-5, with 7 bases identical to TRBD1. CDR3 length: 16 residues. Germline V gene lookup returns CDR1 SGHVS and CDR2 FQNEAQ. V gave up 4 bases and J gave up 0 bases; unmatched junction bases: 6. The CDR3 region is CASSSRQGYSNQPQHF. For the CDR3, the DNA is TGTGCCAGCAGCTCCAGACAGGGCTATAGCAATCAGCCCCAGCATTTT.

The gene calls are TRBV13 and TRBJ1-2, with no clear D. There are 14 residues in the CDR3. Germline-derived CDR1 and CDR2 are PRHDT and FYEKMQ (reference sequence). Trimming took 3 bases from V and 7 from J, leaving 15 bases between them. CDR3 in amino acids: CASSFQVAVAGYTF. CDR3 bases: TGTGCCAGCAGCTTTCAGGTTGCCGTAGCTGGCTACACCTTC.

The V and J genes are TRBV7-2 and TRBJ2-7, with D possibly being TRBD1 (5 bases). This CDR3 region has 14 residues. CDR1 and CDR2 from the germline V gene are SGHTA and FQGNSA. Trimming cost V 2 bases and J 6 bases, with 14 bases left between them. DNA for the CDR3: TGTGCCAGCAGCTTACAGGGAAGCCCGGGCGAGCAGTACTTC. It encodes CASSLQGSPGEQYF.

This clone was counted between two and nine times. The chain uses TRBV6-6 and TRBJ2-7; 7 nucleotides line up with TRBD1. The germline gives CDR1 MNHNY, CDR2 SVGAGI (reference sequence). Trimming cost V 6 bases and J 4 bases; bases outside gene matches: 9. This CDR3 contains 14 residues. The CDR3 reads CASSSRTGYYEQYF. The CDR3, as DNA: TGTGCCAGCAGCTCCCGGACAGGATATTACGAGCAGTACTTC.

The rearrangement links TRBV7-9 to TRBJ2-2; D is perhaps TRBD1 (6 bases). Germline V gene sequence: CDR1 SEHNR, CDR2 FQNEAQ (reference sequence). The V end lost 4 bases, the J end lost 0 bases, and 9 bases lay between the germline ends. This CDR3 has 15 amino acids. CDR3 sequence (DNA): TGTGCCAGCAGCTCCCCAGGGGCGAACACCGGGGAGCTGTTTTTT. This gives the protein CASSSPGANTGELFF.

This chain uses TRBV4-2 with TRBJ1-2; 10 bases are shared with TRBD1. The CDR3 contains 18 residues. From germline, CDR1 is LGHNA and CDR2 YNFKEQ. Trimming removed 1 base from V and 0 bases from J; junction bases left unmatched: 8. The DNA of the CDR3 is TGTGCCAGCAGCCAAGCTGTCGGACAGGGGGTCGCTAACTATGGCTACACCTTC. Translated, it gives CASSQAVGQGVANYGYTF.